This T cell receptor (beta chain) stems from a study of T cell repertoires in cytomegalovirus infection. Background on the study: Indications of both CMV infection and matching HLA type were provided by public TCR beta signatures.

The CDR3 has 11 amino acids. Trimming cost V 3 bases and J 6 bases, with 5 bases left between them. Germline values: CDR1 LGHDT, CDR2 YNNKEL (reference sequence). Study-level findings and limits: CMV-specific TCR beta clonotypes restricted by HLA-C were the ones dominating the ex vivo response.

TCRdb re-called the reads through MiXCR, storing one row per CDR3 protein. This sample has around 300,000 distinct CDR3 sequences; 25% occur once, and the top ten carry approximately 13%. In its sample, this clonotype was seen a few times. Its antigen is unknown. The rearrangement uses TRBV3-1 and TRBJ1-1; D remains unclear. The sequencing sample was made of PBMCs. This clonotype was obtained from a human donor in good health (CMV status not recorded). Some clones in this sample may be carry-over from other donors' samples. The CDR3 DNA reads as TGTGCCAGCAGCCAGACATCTGAAGCTTTCTTT. This codes for CASSQTSEAFF.